This T cell receptor (beta chain) was captured by sequencing in a study of vaccination effects on CD4 cells after COVID-19. Clones were sequenced by immunoSEQ multiplex PCR, and TCRdb holds only the in-frame ones, with some missing. The repertoire holds 45,000 to 50,000 clones, 75% to 80% seen once, with 12% in the top ten. Culture lasted about ten days before CD4+ T cell isolation. Only a few counts were recorded for this clone. Its antigen remains unknown. This TCR was sampled from a human donor who had a prior SARS-CoV-2 infection. The sample consisted of CD4+ T cells from PBMCs cultured without peptide, taken before COVID-19 vaccination.

CDR3 DNA sequence: TGCGCCAGCAGCCAAGATTCGCCGGGACAGGGGGCGTCTGGCTACACCTTC. Its translation is CASSQDSPGQGASGYTF. This chain links TRBV4-1 with TRBJ1-2; 12 bases fit TRBD1. V gave up 0 bases and J gave up 7 bases; unmatched junction bases: 9. Germline CDR1 MGHRA, CDR2 YSYEKL. CDR3 length: 17 residues.